One TCR beta chain is described in this entry. The method was immunoSEQ multiplex PCR; TCRdb's version includes in-frame clones alone and lacks a portion of them. This sample yields a few million clones, of which 85% to 95% are seen a single time; 0.37% belongs to the top ten. The data derive from a study of shared clonotypes between healthy human individuals. Turning to the study itself: Every donor yielded three CD4 naive, three CD4 memory, two CD8 naive and one CD8 memory plate.

Germline lookup yields CDR1 SGHVS and CDR2 FQNEAQ. V was shortened by 5 bases and J by 4 bases, with 18 bases between the two germline ends. CDR3 length: 15 amino acids. The source of this sequence is a man younger than 30 in good health. Some clones in this sample may be carry-over from other donors' samples. The chain joins TRBV7-8 to TRBJ2-7, with a tentative D call TRBD1 (5 bases). Input material: naive CD4+ T cells from PBMCs. Subset denoted: CD45RA+ positively selected. The CDR3 DNA reads TGTGCCAGCAGCCCCCGGACATCTTTGGAGTACGAGCAGTACTTC. Translated, it gives CASSPRTSLEYEQYF.